This T cell receptor (beta chain) emerged from a study of early T cells in non-severe SARS-CoV-2 infection. Individual cDNA molecules carried attached unique molecular identifiers. TCRdb reprocessed the 5' RACE reads with MiXCR, giving one entry per CDR3 protein. This sample has 50,000 to 65,000 distinct CDR3 sequences; roughly a fifth occur once, and the top ten carry more than 15%. CDR3 size: 14 residues. Germline trimming cut 7 bases from V and 4 bases from J; bases unmatched to any gene: 9. Sequencing was performed on whole blood, taken at baseline. This clonotype was sampled from an adult who was a healthcare worker with PCR-confirmed SARS-CoV-2 infection or an uninfected control (not recorded which). This sequence joins TRBV12-3 or TRBV12-4 and TRBJ2-7, with TRBD2 matching 8 bases. The CDR3 bases are TGTGCCAGCACCCCCGGGGGGGCGGGGTACGAGCAGTACTTC. Translation: CASTPGGAGYEQYF.